This entry features one TCR beta chain sequence. Per the study methods: Researchers report that nucleated cell counts were estimated from reference gene primer amplification. Sequencing was performed with immunoSEQ multiplex PCR; in TCRdb, only in-frame clones are kept and a portion is missing. V and J calls and clone size are copied from that table; D and trimming were computed from the DNA. The table lists 250,000 to 300,000 clones, around nine tenths of them singletons, with under 3% in the top ten. With V trimmed by 7 bases and J by 8 bases, 6 bases remained unmatched. This CDR3 region has 12 residues. Participants were aged about 18 to 89 years from around 26 US areas. Clinical histories supplied by participants themselves formed the basis of cohort assignment. In the 2 weeks before study entry, exposed participants met a COVID-19 case, which was PCR-confirmed or clinician-diagnosed. This specimen comes from a study of blood T cell repertoires in COVID-19.

The chain recombines TRBV12-3 or TRBV12-4 with TRBJ1-1; 8 bases agree with TRBD1. The clonotype originates from a woman aged 45 to 65 who had been exposed to COVID-19. Sequencing was done on a sample of PBMCs or T cells enriched from blood (not recorded which). The CDR3 sequence: CASTTDRVEAFF. CDR3 nucleotides: TGTGCCAGCACCACGGACAGGGTGGAAGCTTTCTTT.